A single sample gave rise to the 24 T cell receptor beta chains below, sequenced in a study of blood T cell repertoires in COVID-19. Clones were read by immunoSEQ multiplex PCR, and TCRdb kept only the in-frame ones, dropping some. The table includes 350,000 or so clones, approximately 88% detected once. Sequencing was carried out using peripheral blood. The receptors were gathered from a woman younger than 45 with COVID-19, enrolled during active disease.

The chain is built from TRBV27 and TRBJ2-3; 8 positions agree with TRBD1. Germline assignment: CDR1 MNHEY and CDR2 SMNVEV (reference sequence). There are 16 residues in the CDR3. V lost 4 bases, J lost 0 bases, and 6 bases stayed unmatched. CDR3 sequence reads: CASSSPDRESTDTQYF. The CDR3 DNA follows: TGTGCCAGCAGTTCCCCGGACAGGGAAAGCACAGATACGCAGTATTTT.

This clone has a handful of counts. Other DNA sequences in the sample encode the same CDR3. The chain employs TRBV28 and TRBJ1-2; D call uncertain. The CDR3 contains 12 residues. Germline V gene lookup returns CDR1 MDHEN and CDR2 SYDVKM. Deletions cut 2 bases from V and 4 bases from J, with 5 bases between. This CDR3 reads CASSLVSYGYTF. The DNA for the CDR3 is TGTGCCAGCAGTTTAGTTAGCTATGGCTACACCTTC.

This chain joins TRBV7-2 and TRBJ1-6; perhaps TRBD1 as D (5 bases). The CDR3 is 15 residues long. Germline V gene sequence: CDR1 SGHTA, CDR2 FQGNSA. Trimming shortened V by 1 base and J by 9 bases, and 13 bases separated the two germline ends. The CDR3 loop reads CASSLVRGSVSPLHF. As DNA, the CDR3 is TGTGCCAGCAGCTTAGTTCGGGGGAGCGTTTCACCCCTCCACTTT.

The count of this clone is one. The chain links TRBV12-3 or TRBV12-4 to TRBJ2-5, with 7 bases lining up with TRBD2. The V gene end was trimmed by 9 bases and the J gene end by 4 bases; junction bases not matched to a gene: 5. This CDR3 is built from 12 residues. The CDR3 sequence: CASSPGGETQYF. The CDR3 DNA sequence: TGTGCCAGTTCCCCGGGGGGAGAGACCCAGTACTTC.

The J gene is TRBJ1-5, the V gene TRBV19; D is possibly TRBD1 (6 bases). Deletions cut 4 bases from V and 1 base from J, with 17 bases between. Germline V gene lookup returns CDR1 LNHDA and CDR2 SQIVND (reference sequence). CDR3 length: 17 residues. The CDR3 region has the DNA TGTGCCAGTAGTAGGGAGTTTACAGGGACCAGCAATCAGCCCCAGCATTTT. Its translation: CASSREFTGTSNQPQHF.

The chain has TRBV4-1 and TRBJ2-3; 8 bases are shared with TRBD1. Germline loops: CDR1 MGHRA, CDR2 YSYEKL. After removal of 4 bases from V and 2 bases from J, the junction contained 8 bases not matched to a gene. This CDR3 spans 16 amino acids. The chain's CDR3 is CASSRVGTGPTDTQYF. Here the CDR3 DNA reads TGCGCCAGCAGCCGAGTTGGGACAGGCCCCACAGATACGCAGTATTTT.

V is TRBV12-3 or TRBV12-4 and J is TRBJ1-2; no definite D call. Between the trimmed V and J ends, which lost 5 bases and 4 bases, there was a span of 8 bases. This CDR3 is 12 amino acids long. In DNA form, the CDR3 reads TGTGCCAGCAGTGTATGGAGCTATGGCTACACCTTC. Translating gives CASSVWSYGYTF.

This clone occurred a few times. Other DNA variants within this sample encode the same CDR3. The CDR3 spells CASTPTGTYEQYF. CDR3 bases: TGTGCCAGCACCCCAACAGGGACCTACGAGCAGTACTTC. This rearrangement joins TRBV12-3 or TRBV12-4 to TRBJ2-7, with a tentative D call TRBD1 (6 bases). The CDR3 runs 13 residues. V lost 7 bases and J 2 bases, leaving 12 bases between the germline ends.

The rearrangement joins TRBV7-2 to TRBJ1-1; D uncertain. Trimming removed 2 bases at V and 4 bases at J, with 14 bases between. CDR1 SGHTA and CDR2 FQGNSA come from the germline V gene. CDR3 size: 15 residues. CDR3 nucleotides: TGTGCCAGCAGCTTATTTTCACAGATCGGCACTGAAGCTTTCTTT. Amino acid sequence: CASSLFSQIGTEAFF.

The V and J genes are TRBV7-9 and TRBJ1-1; D uncertain. The CDR3 runs 14 residues. Germline V gene sequence: CDR1 SEHNR, CDR2 FQNEAQ (reference sequence). V shed 3 bases and J shed 2 bases, with 10 bases lying between them. In DNA form, the CDR3 reads TGTGCCAGCAGCTTGCGGGAAAGAAACACTGAAGCTTTCTTT. It codes for CASSLRERNTEAFF.

The J gene is TRBJ1-1, the V gene TRBV11-3, with TRBD1 matching 8 bases. V was clipped by 4 bases and J by 1 base; unmatched bases: 2. Germline loops: CDR1 SGHNT, CDR2 YENEEA. The CDR3 has 14 amino acids. The CDR3 here is CASSSGGPNTEAFF. Here the CDR3 DNA reads TGTGCCAGCAGCTCAGGGGGCCCGAACACTGAAGCTTTCTTT.

The V gene is TRBV9, the J gene TRBJ1-2, with TRBD1 identical over 7 bases. The CDR3 length is 16 residues. With 4 bases clipped from V and 0 bases from J, the junction kept 9 bases outside the gene matches. CDR1 SGDLS and CDR2 YYNGEE come from the germline V gene. As DNA, the CDR3 is TGTGCCAGCAGCACCCAAACAGGGGACGCTAACTATGGCTACACCTTC. Protein: CASSTQTGDANYGYTF.

In DNA form, the CDR3 reads TGTGCCAGTACTCAACTGGGACTAGCGACTTACAATGAGCAGTTCTTC. Encoded protein: CASTQLGLATYNEQFF. The chain links TRBV19 to TRBJ2-1; 10 positions agree with TRBD2. The V gene's germline CDR1 is LNHDA and CDR2 SQIVND (reference sequence). The V segment lost 7 bases and the J segment 4 bases; nucleotides outside the gene matches: 10. This CDR3 has 16 residues.

The V and J genes are TRBV5-1 and TRBJ1-2; 9 bases are a match to TRBD1. CDR3 length: 16 amino acids. Germline CDR1 SGHRS, CDR2 YFSETQ. Trimming cost V 0 bases and J 5 bases; bases outside gene matches: 8. This chain's CDR3 is CASSLDPGQGTYGYTF. CDR3 coding DNA: TGCGCCAGCAGCTTGGATCCGGGACAGGGAACTTATGGCTACACCTTC.

The chain carries TRBV11-3 and TRBJ1-1; D not certain. There are 12 residues in the CDR3. Trimming removed 5 bases from V and 4 bases from J, with 8 bases in between. In germline, CDR1 is SGHNT, CDR2 YENEEA. The CDR3 protein is CASSRHVTEAFF. The CDR3 nucleotides are TGTGCCAGCAGCCGACATGTCACTGAAGCTTTCTTT.

In its sample, this clone was seen a few times. This chain links TRBV4-3 with TRBJ1-2; tentative D call: TRBD1 (5 bases). Looked up from germline, CDR1 is LGHNA and CDR2 is YSLEER. The length of the CDR3 is 16 residues. V dropped 1 base and J dropped 6 bases, with 18 bases sitting between them. CDR3 in amino acids: CASSQGGGRSEHGYTF. The CDR3 DNA reads as TGCGCCAGCAGCCAAGGCGGGGGACGGTCAGAACATGGCTACACCTTC.

The chain links TRBV27 to TRBJ1-5; tentatively, D is TRBD1 (5 bases). CDR3 length: 13 amino acids. Trimming left V 4 bases short and J 7 bases short, with 11 bases between. CDR1 MNHEY and CDR2 SMNVEV come from the germline V gene (reference sequence). Here the CDR3 reads CASSYTQVQPQHF. CDR3 DNA sequence: TGTGCCAGCAGTTACACACAGGTCCAGCCCCAGCATTTT.

This clone appeared a single time. J is TRBJ1-4 and V is TRBV9; 8 bases are shared with TRBD1. CDR3 length equals 15 residues. The germline CDR1 and CDR2 sequences are SGDLS and YYNGEE. J lost 2 bases, V lost 3 bases, and 3 bases had no gene match. The CDR3 protein is CASSATGVTNEKLFF. CDR3 bases: TGTGCCAGCAGCGCGACAGGGGTGACTAATGAAAAACTGTTTTTT.

The rearrangement joins TRBV11-2 to TRBJ2-3, with D perhaps matching TRBD2 (5 bases). The germline V gene has CDR1 SGHAT and CDR2 FQNNGV. Deletions cut 2 bases from V and 2 bases from J, with 14 bases between. This CDR3 region has 16 residues. CDR3 region: CASSLSGRLLTDTQYF. In nucleotides, the CDR3 is TGTGCCAGCAGCTTAAGCGGACGATTACTCACAGATACGCAGTATTTT.

The chain carries TRBV27 and TRBJ2-6; D remains ambiguous. The CDR3 is 12 amino acids. With 6 bases removed from V and 2 bases from J, the gap between germline ends came to 2 bases. Per the germline V gene, CDR1 is MNHEY and CDR2 is SMNVEV (reference sequence). Written as DNA, the CDR3 is TGTGCCAGCAGCACTGGGGCCAACGTCCTGACTTTC. It encodes CASSTGANVLTF.

This sequence joins TRBV18 and TRBJ1-1, with D possibly being TRBD1 (5 bases). Germline-derived CDR1 and CDR2 are KGHSH and LQKENI. The V and J ends lost 3 bases and 5 bases respectively, with 16 bases between them. This CDR3 spans 15 amino acids. The CDR3 DNA follows: TGTGCCAGCTCACCTTCAGGGTACGCTTGGACTGAAGCTTTCTTT. Translated, it gives CASSPSGYAWTEAFF.

The chain links TRBV11-2 to TRBJ2-3; 8 nucleotides line up with TRBD1. Germline V gene data show CDR1 as SGHAT and CDR2 as FQNNGV. V was pared by 5 bases and J by 0 bases, with 7 bases of the junction left unmatched. This CDR3 has 16 amino acids. DNA of the CDR3: TGTGCCAGCAGCCCCCAGGGGGCCCGTAGCACAGATACGCAGTATTTT. It yields the protein CASSPQGARSTDTQYF.

This chain joins TRBV15 and TRBJ1-6, with D unclear. Trimming left V 0 bases short and J 6 bases short, with 6 bases between. Germline lookup yields CDR1 LNHNV and CDR2 YYDKDF (reference sequence). The CDR3 loop spans 14 amino acids. In nucleotides, the CDR3 is TGTGCCACCAGCAGAGATAATAGTAATTCACCCCTCCACTTT. Amino acids: CATSRDNSNSPLHF.

The J gene is TRBJ2-1, the V gene TRBV7-2; a possible D gene is TRBD1 (5 bases). The germline V gene has CDR1 SGHTA and CDR2 FQGNSA. V shed 5 bases and J shed 10 bases, with 18 bases lying between them. The CDR3 extends over 14 amino acids. The CDR3 DNA reads as TGTGCCAGCAGCGACAAGGGGCTAGGCATGGAGCAGTTCTTC. Translation: CASSDKGLGMEQFF.